Shown below are 6 T cell receptor beta chains from a single sample sequenced in a study of T-cell memory formation after mild COVID-19. TCRdb itself ran the 5' RACE reads through MiXCR, one entry per CDR3 protein. This sample has around 340,000 distinct CDR3 sequences, with approximately 15% found just once. Source material: PBMCs or a T cell subset sorted from them (not recorded which). All receptors derive from a man younger than 35 who had mild COVID-19 (a few samples of this study predate the infection). Cell type and time point are not known.

The V call is TRBV3-1, the J call TRBJ1-2, with D possibly matching TRBD1 (6 bases). V lost 0 bases and J lost 3, with 8 bases in between. Per germline, CDR1 LGHDT and CDR2 YNNKEL (reference sequence). The CDR3 is 14 amino acids. CDR3 in amino acids: CASSQDGGYYGYTF. The DNA of the CDR3 is TGTGCCAGCAGCCAAGATGGGGGCTACTATGGCTACACCTTC.

This clonotype was found many times. The V and J genes are TRBV5-1 and TRBJ2-3; D might be TRBD2 (5 bases). The CDR3 covers 15 residues. The germline CDR1 and CDR2 sequences are SGHRS and YFSETQ. Trimming cost V 1 base and J 6 bases, with 15 bases left between them. Here the CDR3 reads CASSLFGERGDTQYF. The CDR3, as DNA: TGCGCCAGCAGCTTGTTCGGGGAAAGAGGGGATACGCAGTATTTT.

The sample holds many counts of this clonotype. The chain recombines TRBV6-5 with TRBJ2-1; D unclear. Trimming stripped 2 bases from V and 1 base from J, with 9 bases between. Germline lookup yields CDR1 MNHEY and CDR2 SVGAGI. This CDR3 region has 15 residues. CDR3 region: CASSYVVGSYNEQFF. CDR3 nucleotides: TGTGCCAGCAGTTACGTGGTTGGGTCCTACAATGAGCAGTTCTTC.

This clonotype was seen only a few times. This chain uses TRBV7-9 with TRBJ2-3; D remains ambiguous. Per germline, CDR1 SEHNR and CDR2 FQNEAQ (reference sequence). Trimming took off 4 bases at V and 2 bases at J, with 16 bases between the two ends. CDR3 length: 16 amino acids. DNA of the CDR3: TGTGCCAGCAGCTACGAGGCGAACAGCCCCACAGATACGCAGTATTTT. Protein sequence: CASSYEANSPTDTQYF. Full variable domain (missing parts from reference TRBV7-9 and TRBJ2-3): DTGVSQNPRHKITKRGQNVTFRCDPISEHNRLYWYRQTLGQGPEFLTYFQNEAQLEKSRLLSDRFSAERPKGSFSTLEIQRTEQGDSAMYLCASSYEANSPTDTQYFGPGTRLTVL.

A few counts support this clonotype. This chain connects TRBV12-3 or TRBV12-4 to TRBJ1-1; D remains unclear. The CDR3 runs 14 residues. Trimming removed 3 bases at V and 3 bases at J, with 11 bases between. The CDR3 protein is CASSFRAADTEAFF. CDR3 DNA sequence: TGTGCCAGCAGTTTTAGGGCAGCAGACACTGAAGCTTTCTTT.

The gene calls are TRBV28 and TRBJ1-4; 10 bases map to TRBD1. The V segment lost 6 bases and the J segment 8 bases; nucleotides outside the gene matches: 9. This CDR3 region has 15 residues. Germline lookup yields CDR1 MDHEN and CDR2 SYDVKM. CDR3 sequence reads: CASSRGQGNVEKLFF. The CDR3, as DNA: TGTGCCAGCAGCCGGGGACAGGGGAACGTAGAAAAACTGTTTTTT.